Shown below are 10 T cell receptor beta chains from a single sample sequenced in a study of cytomegalovirus exposure and HLA in healthy donors. Amplification used 60 Vbeta primers and 13 Jbeta primers. The assay was immunoSEQ multiplex PCR, and TCRdb's table has in-frame clones only and misses some. The sample contains some 90,000 clones, approximately 81% of which appear only once. What was sequenced was PBMCs. The receptors come from a woman aged 70-85 years in good health and CMV-seropositive.

The chain couples TRBV29-1 to TRBJ2-3; tentative D call: TRBD2 (6 bases). Trimming removed 7 bases at V and 2 bases at J, with 10 bases between. Looked up from germline, CDR1 is SQVTM and CDR2 is ANQGSEA. The CDR3 has 12 residues. In DNA form, the CDR3 reads TGCAGCGGTAGGGACTTCACAGATACGCAGTATTTT. It specifies CSGRDFTDTQYF.

The genes are TRBV28 and TRBJ2-7; the match to TRBD1 covers 7 bases. The length of the CDR3 is 16 residues. The junction had 13 bases not matched to a gene; V was cut back by 5 bases and J by 3 bases. Germline V gene sequence: CDR1 MDHEN, CDR2 SYDVKM. The CDR3 loop is CASSPATGLEFYEQYF. CDR3 sequence (DNA): TGTGCCAGCAGTCCCGCGACAGGGCTTGAATTCTACGAGCAGTACTTC.

V gene TRBV27 combines with J gene TRBJ1-1; D is possibly TRBD1 (6 bases). Germline V gives CDR1 MNHEY, CDR2 SMNVEV (reference sequence). CDR3 length: 16 amino acids. Trimming took 7 bases from V and 6 from J, leaving 24 bases between them. In DNA form, the CDR3 reads TGTGCCAGCAACCTTATCGGGGGGCGAGGGATAGCTGAAGCTTTCTTT. It translates to CASNLIGGRGIAEAFF.

This chain connects TRBV19 to TRBJ1-5; possibly TRBD1 for D (5 bases). Per the germline V gene, CDR1 is LNHDA and CDR2 is SQIVND (reference sequence). Between the trimmed V and J ends, which lost 0 bases and 7 bases, there was a span of 7 bases. The CDR3 length is 13 residues. This chain's CDR3 is CASSIERGQPQHF. The CDR3 nucleotides read TGTGCCAGTAGTATAGAAAGGGGACAGCCCCAGCATTTT.

The rearrangement links TRBV5-1 to TRBJ2-2; TRBD1 matches 11 bases. The CDR3 extends over 16 amino acids. Germline-derived CDR1 and CDR2 are SGHRS and YFSETQ. V lost 4 bases to trimming and J lost 5 bases; unmatched junction nucleotides: 7. The CDR3 region is CASSLQGQGGTGELFF. The CDR3 nucleotides are TGCGCCAGCAGCCTCCAGGGACAGGGGGGGACCGGGGAGCTGTTTTTT.

CDR3 nucleotides: TGCGCCAGCAGCCAAGGATGGGCAGGGGGCGGAGGGACCCAGTACTTC. Residues: CASSQGWAGGGGTQYF. The V gene is TRBV4-1, the J gene TRBJ2-5; 8 bases are shared with TRBD1. Trimming took 1 base from V and 7 from J; bases not matched to a gene: 11. This CDR3 contains 16 residues. CDR1 is MGHRA, CDR2 YSYEKL, per germline.

This chain links TRBV5-4 with TRBJ2-5; 8 bases line up with TRBD1. The end of the DNA is better explained by TRBJ2-7, so the J call may be wrong. This CDR3 has 14 amino acids. Germline lookup yields CDR1 SGHNT and CDR2 YYREEE (reference sequence). This CDR3 reads CASSKRDRWYEQYF. Written as DNA, the CDR3 is TGTGCCAGCAGTAAACGGGACAGGTGGTACGAGCAGTACTTC.

The chain links TRBV18 to TRBJ2-7, with D unresolved. V gave up 3 bases and J gave up 2 bases, with 17 bases separating them. The CDR3 has 16 residues. Germline V gives CDR1 KGHSH, CDR2 LQKENI. The CDR3: CASSPGLQSPTYEQYF. In DNA form, the CDR3 reads TGTGCCAGCTCACCCGGTTTGCAATCGCCTACCTACGAGCAGTACTTC. Using reference TRBV18 and TRBJ2-7 for the parts outside the CDR3, the full variable domain is NAGVMQNPRHLVRRRGQEARLRCSPMKGHSHVYWYRQLPEEGLKFMVYLQKENIIDESGMPKERFSAEFPKEGPSILRIQQVVRGDSAAYFCASSPGLQSPTYEQYFGPGTRLTVT.

J is TRBJ1-2 and V is TRBV5-4, with D uncertain. The CDR3 runs 14 residues. The V end lost 4 bases, the J end lost 6 bases, and 16 bases lay between the germline ends. In germline, CDR1 is SGHNT, CDR2 YYREEE (reference sequence). The CDR3 DNA reads as TGTGCCAGCAGCCCCCTAAGAAAGGAGGATGGCTACACCTTC. It codes for CASSPLRKEDGYTF.

The J gene is TRBJ2-5, the V gene TRBV28; tentative D call: TRBD1 (5 bases). This CDR3 is 13 amino acids long. Trimming shortened V by 5 bases and J by 5 bases, and 12 bases separated the two germline ends. Germline assignment: CDR1 MDHEN and CDR2 SYDVKM. DNA of the CDR3: TGTGCCAGCAGTCCTAGAACAGGCGAGACCCAGTACTTC. Amino acids: CASSPRTGETQYF. Full variable domain (outside the CDR3, taken from reference TRBV28 and TRBJ2-5): DVKVTQSSRYLVKRTGEKVFLECVQDMDHENMFWYRQDPGLGLRLIYFSYDVKMKEKGDIPEGYSVSREKKERFSLILESASTNQTSMYLCASSPRTGETQYFGPGTRLLVL.